The TCR beta chain described here comes from a study of blood T cell repertoires in COVID-19. Those enrolled, adults aged 18 to 89 years, came from about two dozen US areas. Using immunoSEQ multiplex PCR, the repertoire was profiled, and TCRdb retains in-frame clones only, with some absent. Among about 190,000 clones listed, 84% were seen once. The sequenced sample was PBMCs or T cells enriched from blood (not recorded which). This TCR was recovered from a woman aged 25 to 39 who had recovered from COVID-19.

CDR3 protein: CASSPNQNRVEQYF. In DNA, the CDR3 is TGTGCCAGCTCACCAAACCAAAACAGGGTCGAGCAGTACTTC. This chain connects TRBV18 to TRBJ2-7, with D perhaps TRBD1 (6 bases). This CDR3 has 14 amino acids. Germline V gene sequence: CDR1 KGHSH, CDR2 LQKENI. V dropped 2 bases and J dropped 6 bases, with 14 bases sitting between them. The full variable domain, rest sourced from reference TRBV18 and TRBJ2-7, is NAGVMQNPRHLVRRRGQEARLRCSPMKGHSHVYWYRQLPEEGLKFMVYLQKENIIDESGMPKERFSAEFPKEGPSILRIQQVVRGDSAAYFCASSPNQNRVEQYFGPGTRLTVT.